Presented here are 29 T cell receptor beta chains from one specimen sequenced in a study of cytomegalovirus exposure and HLA in healthy donors. In the PCR, 60 Vbeta and 13 Jbeta primers were used. Profiled with immunoSEQ multiplex PCR; TCRdb holds only in-frame clones, not every one. The sample holds approximately 170,000 clones, roughly 80% seen once. The sequencing sample was made of PBMCs. These receptors were taken from a human donor in good health.

This clone was counted a few times. The chain combines TRBV19 with TRBJ1-5; D unclear. The CDR3 is 15 residues long. Per the germline V gene, CDR1 is LNHDA and CDR2 is SQIVND (reference sequence). V dropped 1 base and J dropped 2 bases, with 9 bases sitting between them. CDR3 sequence reads: CASSIVAGGNQPQHF. The CDR3 region has the DNA TGTGCCAGTAGTATAGTGGCGGGTGGCAATCAGCCCCAGCATTTT.

The chain carries TRBV25-1 and TRBJ2-2, with a possible D match to TRBD1 (6 bases). The CDR3 runs to 16 residues. Germline CDR1 MGHDK, CDR2 SYGVNS. Trimming cost V 3 bases and J 0 bases, with 11 bases left between them. DNA of the CDR3: TGTGCCAGCAGTGACCCTGGGGGCTCGAACACCGGGGAGCTGTTTTTT. Translation gives CASSDPGGSNTGELFF.

This clone showed up just a few times. V gene TRBV9 combines with J gene TRBJ1-4, with TRBD1 matching over 8 bases. The junction had 10 bases not matched to a gene; V was cut back by 2 bases and J by 7 bases. In germline, CDR1 is SGDLS, CDR2 YYNGEE. The CDR3 length is 16 residues. This CDR3 is CASSVAPGQVTEKLFF. The CDR3 bases are TGTGCCAGCAGCGTTGCTCCGGGACAGGTTACTGAAAAACTGTTTTTT.

The rearrangement uses TRBV7-8 and TRBJ1-4, with 8 nucleotides matching TRBD1. CDR1 and CDR2 (germline): SGHVS, FQNEAQ. The V and J ends lost 1 base and 8 bases, in that order; junction bases with no gene match: 12. The CDR3 runs to 17 residues. The CDR3 region is CASSLVPLRRGQEKLFF. For the CDR3, the DNA is TGTGCCAGCAGCTTAGTACCCCTGCGCAGGGGGCAAGAAAAACTGTTTTTT.

The sample holds one count of this clone. This chain links TRBV15 with TRBJ2-3; 10 nucleotides align to TRBD2. CDR3 length: 16 residues. Germline CDR1 is LNHNV and CDR2 is YYDKDF (reference sequence). V gave up 1 base and J gave up 3 bases; unmatched junction bases: 4. The CDR3, as DNA: TGTGCCACCAGCAGAGGTAGCGGGGGGCTAACAGATACGCAGTATTTT. Translated: CATSRGSGGLTDTQYF.

The table lists this clone with a few counts. This chain uses TRBV15 with TRBJ2-2; 7 bases map to TRBD2. CDR1 is LNHNV, CDR2 YYDKDF, per germline (reference sequence). Trimming at V came to 0 bases and at J to 1 base, leaving 2 bases not matched to a gene. The CDR3 covers 16 residues. The CDR3 loop is CATSRELAENTGELFF. The CDR3 coding sequence is TGTGCCACCAGCAGAGAGCTAGCGGAGAACACCGGGGAGCTGTTTTTT.

The CDR3 reads CASSLVTGSGYTF. CDR3 nucleotides: TGTGCCAGCAGCTTGGTAACAGGGTCTGGCTACACCTTC. The chain carries TRBV5-5 and TRBJ1-2; tentatively, D is TRBD1 (6 bases). V lost 0 bases, J lost 7 bases, and 10 bases lay in between. CDR1 is SGHKS and CDR2 is YYEKEE in the germline V gene (reference sequence). The CDR3 spans 13 residues.

The chain uses TRBV5-1 and TRBJ2-7, with D perhaps matching TRBD1 (6 bases). The CDR3 loop spans 16 amino acids. Germline CDR1 is SGHRS and CDR2 is YFSETQ. V was trimmed by 0 bases and J by 0 bases, leaving 13 bases between them. CDR3 bases: TGCGCCAGCAGCTTGGGCGTGGCAGGGGACTCCTACGAGCAGTACTTC. It yields the protein CASSLGVAGDSYEQYF. The entire variable domain, with the rest obtained from reference TRBV5-1 and TRBJ2-7, is as follows: KAGVTQTPRYLIKTRGQQVTLSCSPISGHRSVSWYQQTPGQGLQFLFEYFSETQRNKGNFPGRFSGRQFSNSRSEMNVSTLELGDSALYLCASSLGVAGDSYEQYFGPGTRLTVT.

The chain recombines TRBV5-4 with TRBJ2-6; D call uncertain. Trimming pared 3 bases from V and 0 bases from J, leaving 7 bases between. Germline CDR1 reads SGHNT; CDR2 reads YYREEE (reference sequence). CDR3 length: 15 residues. The CDR3 nucleotides read TGTGCCAGCAGCTCCGCAGTCTCTGGGGCCAACGTCCTGACTTTC. Amino acids: CASSSAVSGANVLTF.

The chain's CDR3 is CASSDDRLNEKLFF. The CDR3 DNA reads TGTGCCAGCAGTGATGACAGGTTGAATGAAAAACTGTTTTTT. The chain employs TRBV27 and TRBJ1-4; tentative D call: TRBD1 (6 bases). The V gene's germline CDR1 is MNHEY and CDR2 SMNVEV (reference sequence). This CDR3 is built from 14 residues. V was shortened by 5 bases and J by 5 bases, with 12 bases between the two germline ends.

The chain joins TRBV12-5 to TRBJ2-1; D is unclear. CDR3 size: 18 residues. Germline V lookup: CDR1 LGHNT, CDR2 FRNRAP. Trimming took off 0 bases at V and 0 bases at J, with 15 bases between the two ends. The CDR3 loop reads CASGLVLAYASSYNEQFF. CDR3 coding DNA: TGTGCTAGTGGTTTGGTACTCGCATATGCAAGCTCCTACAATGAGCAGTTCTTC.

This clone was counted only a few times. The rearrangement uses TRBV7-6 and TRBJ2-2; 7 bases are a match to TRBD1. V shed 1 base and J 5 bases; nucleotides not matched to a gene: 4. This CDR3 region has 15 residues. The germline CDR1 and CDR2 sequences are SGHVS and FNYEAQ. CDR3 bases: TGTGCCAGCAGCTTAGAGGGACAGTGGACCGGGGAGCTGTTTTTT. It specifies CASSLEGQWTGELFF.

This sequence joins TRBV6-5 and TRBJ2-7, with D unresolved. This CDR3 contains 11 residues. Germline V lookup: CDR1 MNHEY, CDR2 SVGAGI. V was cut by 6 bases and J by 4 bases, with 7 bases left in between. The CDR3 reads CASRQDYEQYF. The CDR3 nucleotides are TGTGCCAGCAGGCAGGATTACGAGCAGTACTTC.

This chain connects TRBV6-1 to TRBJ2-1; 10 bases agree with TRBD1. The CDR3 is made up of 16 amino acids. V was clipped by 3 bases and J by 8 bases; unmatched bases: 10. CDR1 is MNHNS, CDR2 SASEGT, per germline. This chain's CDR3 is CASSDIGGTGDDEQFF. In nucleotides, the CDR3 is TGTGCCAGCAGTGACATTGGGGGGACAGGGGACGATGAGCAGTTCTTC.

A single count supports this clone. The J gene is TRBJ2-3, the V gene TRBV6-1; a possible D gene is TRBD1 (7 bases). The germline CDR1 and CDR2 sequences are MNHNS and SASEGT. The CDR3 has 15 residues. Trimming pared 4 bases from V and 4 bases from J, leaving 15 bases between. The CDR3 nucleotides read TGTGCCAGCAGTGGGGGAGGAGGGGGCGCAGATACGCAGTATTTT. Its translation is CASSGGGGGADTQYF.

The chain couples TRBV16 to TRBJ1-1, with TRBD1 identical over 7 bases. V was pared by 3 bases and J by 0 bases, with 4 bases of the junction left unmatched. Germline CDR1 KGHSY, CDR2 FQNENV. CDR3 size: 15 residues. CDR3 amino acids: CASSQTGLMNTEAFF. CDR3 DNA: TGTGCCAGCAGCCAGACAGGGCTGATGAACACTGAAGCTTTCTTT.

CDR3 loop: CASALAGDPDTQYF. DNA for the CDR3: TGCGCCAGCGCCTTAGCGGGGGATCCAGATACGCAGTATTTT. The chain carries TRBV10-2 and TRBJ2-3, with 9 bases that match TRBD2. The trim removed 8 bases at V and 4 bases at J, leaving 7 bases unmatched. The CDR3 has 14 residues. CDR1 WSHSY and CDR2 SAAADI come from the germline V gene.

The genes are TRBV4-2 and TRBJ2-3; 12 nucleotides match TRBD2. The CDR3 is made up of 18 amino acids. The V and J ends lost 0 bases and 4 bases, in that order; junction bases with no gene match: 8. CDR1 and CDR2 from the germline V gene are LGHNA and YNFKEQ. CDR3 sequence: CASSQDRKTSGGADTQYF. In nucleotides, the CDR3 is TGTGCCAGCAGCCAAGATCGAAAGACTAGCGGGGGCGCAGATACGCAGTATTTT.

The rearrangement joins TRBV19 to TRBJ1-2, with 9 bases aligning to TRBD1. The CDR3 runs 14 residues. V trimming: 4 bases; J trimming: 8 bases; junction bases outside the gene matches: 8. Per germline, CDR1 LNHDA and CDR2 SQIVND (reference sequence). The CDR3 sequence is CASSTYRGLDGYTF. The CDR3 DNA reads as TGTGCCAGTAGTACGTACAGGGGGCTTGACGGCTACACCTTC.

This clone was picked up a small number of times. J is TRBJ2-1 and V is TRBV5-4, with 10 bases aligning to TRBD2. CDR1 is SGHNT and CDR2 is YYREEE in the germline V gene (reference sequence). V was clipped by 0 bases and J by 5 bases; unmatched bases: 2. CDR3 length: 15 residues. The CDR3 nucleotides are TGTGCCAGCAGCTTGGGAGGACTAGCGGACAATGAGCAGTTCTTC. Translated, it gives CASSLGGLADNEQFF.

V is TRBV11-2 and J is TRBJ1-4; D gene unclear. The CDR3 is 13 residues long. Trimming took off 3 bases at V and 7 bases at J, with 9 bases between the two ends. The germline CDR1 and CDR2 sequences are SGHAT and FQNNGV. CDR3 nucleotide sequence: TGTGCCAGCAGCTTCATGGGGAGTGAAAAACTGTTTTTT. This sequence encodes CASSFMGSEKLFF.

V is TRBV19 and J is TRBJ2-1; 10 bases are shared with TRBD1. CDR3 length equals 15 residues. V shed 3 bases and J 6 bases; nucleotides not matched to a gene: 5. Germline loops: CDR1 LNHDA, CDR2 SQIVND (reference sequence). The CDR3 here is CASSIDRGLFNEQFF. In DNA, the CDR3 is TGTGCCAGTAGTATCGACAGGGGGCTATTCAATGAGCAGTTCTTC.

This sequence joins TRBV6-5 and TRBJ2-7; 7 nucleotides align to TRBD1. This CDR3 has 14 amino acids. The germline gives CDR1 MNHEY, CDR2 SVGAGI. The J segment lost 3 bases and the V segment lost 5 bases, leaving 7 bases of the junction unmatched. CDR3 sequence: CASSPGTAVYEQYF. The CDR3 nucleotides are TGTGCCAGCAGTCCCGGGACAGCGGTCTACGAGCAGTACTTC.

The genes are TRBV28 and TRBJ1-4; TRBD1 matches at 7 bases. Germline V CDR1 and CDR2: MDHEN, SYDVKM. The CDR3 runs to 14 residues. Unmatched junction bases numbered 6, after V lost 3 bases and J lost 8 bases. This CDR3 reads CASSLKGAGEKLFF. In DNA form, the CDR3 reads TGTGCCAGCAGTTTGAAGGGGGCGGGAGAAAAACTGTTTTTT.

The rearrangement uses TRBV6-1 and TRBJ2-7; weak D call: TRBD2 (6 bases). This CDR3 comprises 12 residues. Germline V lookup: CDR1 MNHNS, CDR2 SASEGT. Trimming shortened V by 7 bases and J by 4 bases, and 11 bases separated the two germline ends. The CDR3 bases are TGTGCCAGCACGGGACTTTGGTACGAGCAGTACTTC. It specifies CASTGLWYEQYF.

The gene calls are TRBV2 and TRBJ1-1, with a tentative D call TRBD1 (6 bases). CDR1 SNHLY and CDR2 FYNNEI come from the germline V gene. This CDR3 is 14 amino acids long. The V gene lost 8 bases and the J gene lost 4 bases, with 17 bases spanning the gap. CDR3 residues: CASGGQPQGTEAFF. CDR3 DNA sequence: TGTGCCAGCGGCGGACAGCCCCAGGGCACTGAAGCTTTCTTT.

The V call is TRBV4-3, the J call TRBJ2-5, with 10 bases that match TRBD2. The CDR3 totals 17 residues. Germline V lookup: CDR1 LGHNA, CDR2 YSLEER. Trimming cost V 4 bases and J 5 bases; bases outside gene matches: 13. This CDR3 is CASSRGGSGGAIETQYF. In nucleotides, the CDR3 is TGCGCCAGCAGCCGGGGGGGGAGCGGGGGGGCTATTGAGACCCAGTACTTC.

The chain has TRBV9 and TRBJ2-5, with TRBD2 matching over 9 bases. The CDR3 sequence is 16 residues long. The trim removed 6 bases at V and 4 bases at J, leaving 13 bases unmatched. Germline loops: CDR1 SGDLS, CDR2 YYNGEE. In nucleotides, the CDR3 is TGTGCCAGCACCCAAGAAGGGGGCGGGGGGGCAGAGACCCAGTACTTC. As protein: CASTQEGGGGAETQYF.

The chain joins TRBV29-1 to TRBJ2-1, with 8 bases matching TRBD2. V shed 0 bases, J shed 8 bases, and the junction held 12 bases outside the gene matches. Germline CDR1 SQVTM, CDR2 ANQGSEA. This CDR3 is 16 amino acids long. The CDR3 DNA is TGCAGCGTTGAAGACTCCACGCGGGGGGCTGTGTATGAGCAGTTCTTC. This codes for CSVEDSTRGAVYEQFF.